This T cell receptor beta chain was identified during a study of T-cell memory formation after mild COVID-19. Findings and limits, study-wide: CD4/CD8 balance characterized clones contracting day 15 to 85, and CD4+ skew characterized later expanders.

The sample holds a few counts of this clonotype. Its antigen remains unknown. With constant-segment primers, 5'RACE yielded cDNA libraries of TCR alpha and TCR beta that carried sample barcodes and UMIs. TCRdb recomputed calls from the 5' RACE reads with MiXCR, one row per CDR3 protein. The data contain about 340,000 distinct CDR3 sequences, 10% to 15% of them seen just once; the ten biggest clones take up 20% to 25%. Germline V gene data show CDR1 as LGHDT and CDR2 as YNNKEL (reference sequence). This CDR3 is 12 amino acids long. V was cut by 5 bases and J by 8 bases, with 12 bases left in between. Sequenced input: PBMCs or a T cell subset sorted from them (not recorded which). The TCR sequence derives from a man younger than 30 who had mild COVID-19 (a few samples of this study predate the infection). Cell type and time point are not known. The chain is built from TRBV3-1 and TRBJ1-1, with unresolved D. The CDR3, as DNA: TGTGCCAGCAGCTCACGCCGTGGGGAAGCTTTCTTT. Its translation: CASSSRRGEAFF.